Each of the 15 T cell receptor beta chains below was sequenced from the same sample in a study of cytomegalovirus exposure and HLA in healthy donors. Vbeta (60) and Jbeta (13) primers were used in the PCR. Assay used: immunoSEQ multiplex PCR; TCRdb lists only in-frame clones, some missing. Among roughly 160,000 clones listed, around 85% were seen once. The sequenced material came from PBMCs. Source of these receptors: a man between 18 and 29 years old in good health and CMV-seropositive.

This clone was observed once. The chain joins TRBV11-2 to TRBJ2-7, with no clear D. The germline V gene has CDR1 SGHAT and CDR2 FQNNGV. The CDR3 sequence is 14 residues long. The V gene lost 0 bases and the J gene lost 0 bases, with 6 bases spanning the gap. The CDR3 DNA sequence: TGTGCCAGCAGCTTAGATACGGGCTCCTACGAGCAGTACTTC. Translation: CASSLDTGSYEQYF.

The V and J genes are TRBV2 and TRBJ2-1; TRBD1 matches 10 bases. V shed 4 bases, J shed 1 base, and the junction held 13 bases outside the gene matches. The germline V gene has CDR1 SNHLY and CDR2 FYNNEI. The CDR3 is 19 amino acids. The CDR3 coding sequence is TGTGCCAGCAGTGTATTAATCGATGGGGGACAGGGGTCCTACAATGAGCAGTTCTTC. Amino acids: CASSVLIDGGQGSYNEQFF.

A few counts support this clone. The rearrangement links TRBV5-4 to TRBJ1-1, with a possible D match to TRBD1 (6 bases). The V gene lost 5 bases and the J gene lost 1 base, with 6 bases spanning the gap. The CDR3 sequence is 12 residues long. Per germline, CDR1 SGHNT and CDR2 YYREEE (reference sequence). Written as DNA, the CDR3 is TGTGCCAGCAGGGGGGCGAACACTGAAGCTTTCTTT. Encoded protein: CASRGANTEAFF.

The chain uses TRBV6-1 and TRBJ1-4, with no clear D. This CDR3 has 15 residues. Germline V gene sequence: CDR1 MNHNS, CDR2 SASEGT. V lost 2 bases and J lost 2, with 9 bases in between. CDR3 loop: CASSESSGTNEKLFF. CDR3 in DNA: TGTGCCAGCAGTGAAAGCTCAGGCACTAATGAAAAACTGTTTTTT.

Notes on this clone: The same CDR3 also results from other DNA sequences found in this sample. The chain has TRBV9 and TRBJ2-7; 7 positions match TRBD1. This CDR3 region has 14 residues. Germline-derived CDR1 and CDR2 are SGDLS and YYNGEE. With V trimmed by 0 bases and J by 3 bases, 3 bases remained unmatched. For the CDR3, the DNA is TGTGCCAGCAGCGTAGGACAGGGTATCTACGAGCAGTACTTC. Amino acid sequence: CASSVGQGIYEQYF.

This clone has just one count. In DNA, the CDR3 is TGTGCCAGCAGCGAGTTCGTCCGAGGACTAGCAGAGCAGTTCTTC. Its translation is CASSEFVRGLAEQFF. The chain uses TRBV5-4 and TRBJ2-1; TRBD2 aligns across 8 bases. The germline gives CDR1 SGHNT, CDR2 YYREEE (reference sequence). This CDR3 spans 15 amino acids. The junction had 13 bases not matched to a gene; V was cut back by 4 bases and J by 10 bases.

This clone was detected once. This chain uses TRBV7-9 with TRBJ2-1, with D perhaps TRBD1 (5 bases). CDR1 and CDR2 from the germline V gene are SEHNR and FQNEAQ (reference sequence). Trimming pared 9 bases from V and 4 bases from J, leaving 7 bases between. This CDR3 region has 11 residues. The CDR3 spells CASDRYNEQFF. The CDR3 DNA reads as TGTGCCAGTGACAGATACAATGAGCAGTTCTTC.

This chain connects TRBV13 to TRBJ2-5, with 9 positions matching TRBD2. This CDR3 has 16 amino acids. Germline loops: CDR1 PRHDT, CDR2 FYEKMQ (reference sequence). The trim removed 2 bases at V and 4 bases at J, leaving 8 bases unmatched. DNA for the CDR3: TGTGCCAGCAGCTTAATTGGCGGGGGGGCGGGAGAGACCCAGTACTTC. Translating it yields CASSLIGGGAGETQYF.

There are a few counts of this clone. The CDR3: CASSRNLGDQETQYF. The DNA for the CDR3 is TGTGCCAGTAGTAGGAATTTAGGGGACCAAGAGACCCAGTACTTC. The V call is TRBV19, the J call TRBJ2-5, with D possibly TRBD1 on 5 matching bases. CDR1 and CDR2 from the germline V gene are LNHDA and SQIVND (reference sequence). V was cut by 4 bases and J by 0 bases, with 12 bases left in between. The CDR3 is made up of 15 amino acids.

The chain couples TRBV7-9 to TRBJ2-7, with a tentative D call TRBD1 (5 bases). Germline CDR1 SEHNR, CDR2 FQNEAQ (reference sequence). The CDR3 is made up of 15 amino acids. With 5 bases removed from V and 5 bases from J, the gap between germline ends came to 19 bases. For the CDR3, the DNA is TGTGCCAGCAGCAGCCGCCAAGGGGCGAGCGACGAGCAGTACTTC. Protein: CASSSRQGASDEQYF.

The chain carries TRBV4-3 and TRBJ1-5; D may be TRBD1 (5 bases). CDR3 length: 15 residues. V lost 0 bases and J 2 bases, leaving 8 bases between the germline ends. The germline V gene encodes CDR1 LGHNA and CDR2 YSLEER. The CDR3 nucleotides read TGCGCCAGCAGCCAAGACGTACAGGGCAATCAGCCCCAGCATTTT. Residues: CASSQDVQGNQPQHF.

The chain employs TRBV7-9 and TRBJ1-1; no clear D gene. Deletions cut 1 base from V and 7 bases from J, with 7 bases between. The CDR3 is made up of 12 amino acids. Germline CDR1 and CDR2: SEHNR and FQNEAQ (reference sequence). CDR3 DNA sequence: TGTGCCAGCAGCTTAGGAGGCGGTGAAGCTTTCTTT. It yields the protein CASSLGGGEAFF.

V and J are TRBV4-3 and TRBJ2-1, with 13 bases identical to TRBD2. The ends lost 3 bases at V and 7 bases at J; junction bases unmatched: 3. Germline V gene data show CDR1 as LGHNA and CDR2 as YSLEER. This CDR3 is built from 15 residues. The CDR3 is CASSQGTSGVNEQFF. The DNA of the CDR3 is TGCGCCAGCAGCCAGGGGACTAGCGGGGTAAATGAGCAGTTCTTC.

This clone was seen a handful of times. CDR3: CASSQDEGTGSYEQYF. The CDR3 DNA sequence: TGTGCCAGCAGCCAAGATGAGGGGACAGGGTCCTACGAGCAGTACTTC. This sequence joins TRBV4-2 and TRBJ2-7; 9 bases match TRBD1. The length of the CDR3 is 16 residues. The junction had 4 bases not matched to a gene; V was cut back by 0 bases and J by 1 base. Germline V CDR1 and CDR2: LGHNA, YNFKEQ.

CDR3 sequence: CASRLLGPGGPRLGAPHGYTF. The CDR3, as DNA: TGTGCAAGTCGCTTACTCGGTCCAGGGGGCCCTCGTTTAGGGGCCCCTCATGGCTACACCTTC. The chain couples TRBV12-2 to TRBJ1-2; the DNA was not used to check the table's D call, TRBD1. TRBV12-2 is marked as a pseudogene. The CDR3 contains 21 residues.